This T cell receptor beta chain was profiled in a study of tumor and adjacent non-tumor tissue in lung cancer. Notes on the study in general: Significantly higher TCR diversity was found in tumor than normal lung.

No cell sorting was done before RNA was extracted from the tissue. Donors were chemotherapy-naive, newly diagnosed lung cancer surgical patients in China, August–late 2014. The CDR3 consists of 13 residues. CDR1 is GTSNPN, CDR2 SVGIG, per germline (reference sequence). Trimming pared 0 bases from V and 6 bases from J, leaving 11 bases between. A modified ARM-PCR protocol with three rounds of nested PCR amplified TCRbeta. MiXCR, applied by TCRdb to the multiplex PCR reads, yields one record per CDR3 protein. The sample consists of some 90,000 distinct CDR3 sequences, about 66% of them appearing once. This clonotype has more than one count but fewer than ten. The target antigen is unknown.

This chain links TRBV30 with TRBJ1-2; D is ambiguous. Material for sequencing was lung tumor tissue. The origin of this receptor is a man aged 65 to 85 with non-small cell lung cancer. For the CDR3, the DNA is TGTGCCTGGAGTGTATATCCGGTGGATGGCTACACCTTC. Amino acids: CAWSVYPVDGYTF.